This TCR beta chain was profiled in a study of blood T cell repertoires in COVID-19. Turning to the study itself: Collection of acute and convalescent COVID-19 samples took place in the United States, Italy and Spain. The analysed material was cDNA or gDNA that came from T cells, B-cell-depleted T cells, or PBMCs.

Clones were read by immunoSEQ multiplex PCR, and TCRdb kept only the in-frame ones, dropping some. The repertoire holds some 7,700 clones, about 91% seen once, with roughly 7% in the top ten. This CDR3 is 15 amino acids long. V was shortened by 6 bases and J by 3 bases, with 17 bases between the two germline ends. The germline gives CDR1 MDHEN, CDR2 SYDVKM. The receptor was isolated from a woman aged 45-65 years with active or convalescent COVID-19. The chain recombines TRBV28 with TRBJ1-2; tentative D call: TRBD1 (5 bases). Sequencing was done on a sample of peripheral blood. DNA for the CDR3: TGTGCCAGCAGCACTTCCAGGGTAGTCGACTATGGCTACACCTTC. It yields the protein CASSTSRVVDYGYTF.